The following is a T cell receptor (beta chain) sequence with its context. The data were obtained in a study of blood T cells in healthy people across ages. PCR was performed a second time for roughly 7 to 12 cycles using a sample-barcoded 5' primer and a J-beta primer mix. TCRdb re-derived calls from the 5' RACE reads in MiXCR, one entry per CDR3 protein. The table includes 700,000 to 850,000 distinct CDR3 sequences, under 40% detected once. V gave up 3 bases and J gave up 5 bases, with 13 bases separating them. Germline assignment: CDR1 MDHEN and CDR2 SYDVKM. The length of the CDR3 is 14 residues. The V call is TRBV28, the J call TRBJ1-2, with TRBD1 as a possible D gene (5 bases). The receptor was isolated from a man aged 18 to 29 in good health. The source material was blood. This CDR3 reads CASSLTGVGYGYTF. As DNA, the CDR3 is TGTGCCAGCAGTTTGACGGGGGTTGGGTATGGCTACACCTTC.